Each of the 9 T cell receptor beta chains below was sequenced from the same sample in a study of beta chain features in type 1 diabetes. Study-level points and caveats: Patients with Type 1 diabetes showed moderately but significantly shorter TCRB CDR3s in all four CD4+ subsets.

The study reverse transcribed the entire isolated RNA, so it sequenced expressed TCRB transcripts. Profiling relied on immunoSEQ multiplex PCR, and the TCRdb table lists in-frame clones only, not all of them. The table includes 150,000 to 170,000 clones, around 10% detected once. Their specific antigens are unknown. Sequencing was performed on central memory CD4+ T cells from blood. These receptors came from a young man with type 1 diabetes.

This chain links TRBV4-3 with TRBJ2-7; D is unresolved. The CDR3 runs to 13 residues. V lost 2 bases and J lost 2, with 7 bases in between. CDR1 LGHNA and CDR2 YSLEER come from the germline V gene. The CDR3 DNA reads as TGCGCCAGCAGCCAAAACCGGGCCTACGAGCAGTACTTC. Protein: CASSQNRAYEQYF.

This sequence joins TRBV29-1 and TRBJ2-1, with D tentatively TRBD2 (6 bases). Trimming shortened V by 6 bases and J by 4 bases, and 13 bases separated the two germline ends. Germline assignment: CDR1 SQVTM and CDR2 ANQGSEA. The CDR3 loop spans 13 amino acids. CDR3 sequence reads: CSVVSGGYNEQFF. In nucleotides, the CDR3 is TGCAGCGTAGTTAGCGGAGGATACAATGAGCAGTTCTTC.

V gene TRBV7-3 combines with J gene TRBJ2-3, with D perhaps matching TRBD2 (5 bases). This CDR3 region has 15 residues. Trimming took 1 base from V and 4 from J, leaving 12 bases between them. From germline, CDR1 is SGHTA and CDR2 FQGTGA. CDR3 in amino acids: CASSLNGIRADTQYF. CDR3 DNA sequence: TGTGCCAGCAGCTTAAACGGGATACGTGCAGATACGCAGTATTTT.

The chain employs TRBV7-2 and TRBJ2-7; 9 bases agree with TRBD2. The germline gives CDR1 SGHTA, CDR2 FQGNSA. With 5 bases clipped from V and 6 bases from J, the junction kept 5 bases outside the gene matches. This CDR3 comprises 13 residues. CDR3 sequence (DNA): TGTGCCAGCAGCCCGGCGCGGGAGGGCGAGCAGTACTTC. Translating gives CASSPAREGEQYF.

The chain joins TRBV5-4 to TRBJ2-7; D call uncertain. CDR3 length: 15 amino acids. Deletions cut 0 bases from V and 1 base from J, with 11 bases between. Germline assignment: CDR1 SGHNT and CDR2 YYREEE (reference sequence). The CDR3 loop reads CASSLGSTSSYEQYF. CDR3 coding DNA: TGTGCCAGCAGCTTGGGGTCGACTTCTTCCTACGAGCAGTACTTC.

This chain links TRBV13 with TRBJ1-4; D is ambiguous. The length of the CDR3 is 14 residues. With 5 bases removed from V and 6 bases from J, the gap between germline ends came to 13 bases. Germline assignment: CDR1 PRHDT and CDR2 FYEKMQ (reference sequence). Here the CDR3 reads CASSLRYTDEKLFF. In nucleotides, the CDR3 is TGTGCCAGCAGCCTGCGGTATACCGATGAAAAACTGTTTTTT.

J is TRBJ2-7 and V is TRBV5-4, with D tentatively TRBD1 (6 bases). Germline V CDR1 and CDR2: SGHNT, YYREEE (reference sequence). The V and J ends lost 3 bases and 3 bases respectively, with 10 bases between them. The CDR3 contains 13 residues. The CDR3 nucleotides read TGTGCCAGCAGCTATGCAGGGGACTACGAGCAGTACTTC. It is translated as CASSYAGDYEQYF.

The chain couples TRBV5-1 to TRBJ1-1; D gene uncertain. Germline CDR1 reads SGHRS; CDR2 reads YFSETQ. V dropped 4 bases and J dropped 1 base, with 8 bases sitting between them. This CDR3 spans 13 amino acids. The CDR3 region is CASSVEGNTEAFF. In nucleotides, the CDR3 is TGCGCCAGCAGCGTCGAGGGGAACACTGAAGCTTTCTTT.

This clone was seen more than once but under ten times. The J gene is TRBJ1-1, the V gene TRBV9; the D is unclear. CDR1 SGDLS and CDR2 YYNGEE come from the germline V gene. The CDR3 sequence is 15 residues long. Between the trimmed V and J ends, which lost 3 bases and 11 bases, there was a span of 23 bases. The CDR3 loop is CASSAEEVQLGGAFF. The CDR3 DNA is TGTGCCAGCAGCGCCGAAGAGGTTCAACTCGGAGGCGCTTTCTTT.